What follows are 3 T cell receptor beta chains derived from one specimen sequenced in a study of cytomegalovirus exposure and HLA in healthy donors (dated by TCRdb to 2015 to 2018). Receptor amplification or capture employed the immunoSEQ multiplex PCR assay. For the multiplex PCR, a mixture combining 60 forward primers for TCR Vbeta segments and 13 reverse primers for TCR Jbeta segments was used. Entries here come from immuneACCESS through TCRdb and include only in-frame sequences with V and J called. Some clones fail to appear in such tables; in the studies checked, an unresolved V gene covers under half of the shortfall, and the cause of the remainder is unknown. This sample holds 200,000 or so clones; about four fifths were observed only once. Of the sample, approximately 5.4% falls within the top ten clones. Source material: PBMCs. These receptors were collected from a woman aged 25 to 39 in good health and CMV-seropositive.

The chain combines TRBV7-3 with TRBJ1-1; D is possibly TRBD1 (5 bases). V lost 7 bases and J lost 1, with 10 bases in between. CDR1 SGHTA and CDR2 FQGTGA come from the germline V gene. This CDR3 has 13 residues. CDR3 protein: CASTPRANTEAFF. In DNA form, the CDR3 reads TGTGCCAGCACCCCCAGGGCGAACACTGAAGCTTTCTTT.

The rearrangement uses TRBV6-5 and TRBJ2-7, with 9 bases matching TRBD1. This CDR3 region has 15 residues. Looked up from germline, CDR1 is MNHEY and CDR2 is SVGAGI. V dropped 8 bases and J dropped 6; count of bases not matched to a gene: 14. CDR3 DNA: TGTGCCAGCCTACTCCCGGGACAGGGAAGACGCGAGCAGTACTTC. This translates into CASLLPGQGRREQYF.

Only one count was recorded for this clone. The rearrangement joins TRBV28 to TRBJ2-3, with 9 bases identical to TRBD2. The CDR3 is made up of 13 amino acids. Germline lookup yields CDR1 MDHEN and CDR2 SYDVKM. The junction had 3 bases not matched to a gene; V was cut back by 3 bases and J by 8 bases. CDR3 in DNA: TGTGCCAGCAGTTTGGGACTAGCAGCTACGCAGTATTTT. Its translation: CASSLGLAATQYF.